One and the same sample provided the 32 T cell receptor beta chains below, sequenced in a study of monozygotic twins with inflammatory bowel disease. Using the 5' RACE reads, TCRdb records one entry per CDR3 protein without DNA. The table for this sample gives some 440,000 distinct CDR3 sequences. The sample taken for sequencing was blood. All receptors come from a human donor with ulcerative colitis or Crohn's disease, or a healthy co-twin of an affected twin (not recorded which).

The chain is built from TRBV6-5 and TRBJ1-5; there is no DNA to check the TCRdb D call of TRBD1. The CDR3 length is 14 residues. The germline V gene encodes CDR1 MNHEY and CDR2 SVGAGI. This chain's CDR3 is CASAFGTVDQPQHF.

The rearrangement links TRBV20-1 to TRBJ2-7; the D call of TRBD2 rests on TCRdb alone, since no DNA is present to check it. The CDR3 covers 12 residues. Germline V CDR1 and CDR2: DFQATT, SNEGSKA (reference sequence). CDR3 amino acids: CSARLGVGEQYF.

The CDR3 here is CASSWTVYGYTF. The chain combines TRBV2 with TRBJ1-2. The germline V gene has CDR1 SNHLY and CDR2 FYNNEI. This CDR3 spans 12 amino acids.

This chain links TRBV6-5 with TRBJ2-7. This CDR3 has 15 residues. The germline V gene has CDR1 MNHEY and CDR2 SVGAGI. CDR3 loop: CASSYSETPTYEQYF.

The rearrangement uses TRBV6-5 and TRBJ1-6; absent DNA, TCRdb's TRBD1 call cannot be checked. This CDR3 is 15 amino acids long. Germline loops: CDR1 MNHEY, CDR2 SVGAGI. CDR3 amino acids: CASSYLDGADSPLHF.

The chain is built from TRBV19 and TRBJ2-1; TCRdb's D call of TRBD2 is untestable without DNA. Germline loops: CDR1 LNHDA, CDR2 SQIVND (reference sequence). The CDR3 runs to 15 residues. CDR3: CASSIAGLKYNEQFF.

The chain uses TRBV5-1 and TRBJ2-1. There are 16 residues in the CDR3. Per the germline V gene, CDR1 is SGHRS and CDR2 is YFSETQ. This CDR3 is CASSLVGQTFYNEQFF.

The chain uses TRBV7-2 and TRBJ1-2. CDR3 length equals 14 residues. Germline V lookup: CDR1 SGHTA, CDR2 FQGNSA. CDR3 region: CASSPWTGGSGYTF.

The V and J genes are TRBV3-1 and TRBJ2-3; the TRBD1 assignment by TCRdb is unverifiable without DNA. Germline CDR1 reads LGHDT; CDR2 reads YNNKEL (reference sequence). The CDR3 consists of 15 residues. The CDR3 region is CASSQAQLRGDTQYF.

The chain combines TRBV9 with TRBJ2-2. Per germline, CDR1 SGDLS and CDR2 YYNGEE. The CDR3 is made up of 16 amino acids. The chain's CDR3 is CASSVDLVSNTGELFF.

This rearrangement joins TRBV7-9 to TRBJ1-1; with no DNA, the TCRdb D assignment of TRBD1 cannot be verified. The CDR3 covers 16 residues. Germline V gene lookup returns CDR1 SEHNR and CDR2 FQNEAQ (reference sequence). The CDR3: CASSLLTGGENTEAFF. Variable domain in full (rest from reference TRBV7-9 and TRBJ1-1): DTGVSQNPRHKITKRGQNVTFRCDPISEHNRLYWYRQTLGQGPEFLTYFQNEAQLEKSRLLSDRFSAERPKGSFSTLEIQRTEQGDSAMYLCASSLLTGGENTEAFFGQGTRLTVV.

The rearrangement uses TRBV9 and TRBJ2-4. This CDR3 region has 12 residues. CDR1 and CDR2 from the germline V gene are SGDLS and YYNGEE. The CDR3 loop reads CASSVGSNPPYF.

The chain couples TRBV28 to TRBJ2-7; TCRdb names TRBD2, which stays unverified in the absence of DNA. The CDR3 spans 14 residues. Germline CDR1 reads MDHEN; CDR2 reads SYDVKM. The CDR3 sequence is CASSLPGGSYEQYF.

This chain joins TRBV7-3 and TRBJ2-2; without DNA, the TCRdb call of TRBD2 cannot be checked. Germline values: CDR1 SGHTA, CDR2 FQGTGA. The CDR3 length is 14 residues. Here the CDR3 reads CASSPRDSGYELFF.

The CDR3 loop reads CASSYYDARELFF. The rearrangement links TRBV6-5 to TRBJ2-2. The germline gives CDR1 MNHEY, CDR2 SVGAGI. This CDR3 comprises 13 residues.

CDR3 amino acids: CASIKNPPGGELFF. This chain joins TRBV6-6 and TRBJ2-2; lacking DNA, the TRBD1 call made by TCRdb goes unchecked. There are 14 residues in the CDR3. Germline V gene lookup returns CDR1 MNHNY and CDR2 SVGAGI (reference sequence).

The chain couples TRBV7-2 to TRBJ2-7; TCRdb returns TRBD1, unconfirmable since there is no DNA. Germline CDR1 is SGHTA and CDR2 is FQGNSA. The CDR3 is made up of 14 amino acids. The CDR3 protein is CASSFRDTAYEQYF.

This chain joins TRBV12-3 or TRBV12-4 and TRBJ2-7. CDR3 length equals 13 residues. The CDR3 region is CASSLGWLTEQYF.

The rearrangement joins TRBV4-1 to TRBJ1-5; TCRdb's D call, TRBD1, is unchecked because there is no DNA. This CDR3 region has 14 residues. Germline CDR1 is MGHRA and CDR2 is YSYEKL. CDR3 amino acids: CASSQEWGGQPQHF.

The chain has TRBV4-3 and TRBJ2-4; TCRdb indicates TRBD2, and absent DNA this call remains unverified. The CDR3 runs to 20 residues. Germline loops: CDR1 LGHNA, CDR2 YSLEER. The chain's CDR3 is CASSQGLGLRAEIAKNIQYF.

CDR3 residues: CASTSGGIVYNEQFF. The chain joins TRBV12-3 or TRBV12-4 to TRBJ2-1; TCRdb's D call, TRBD2, is unchecked because there is no DNA. This CDR3 spans 15 amino acids.

The CDR3 region is CSAGGWTNQPQHF. The chain joins TRBV20-1 to TRBJ1-5; TCRdb designates TRBD1, a call that cannot be tested without DNA. CDR1 DFQATT and CDR2 SNEGSKA come from the germline V gene (reference sequence). The CDR3 extends over 13 amino acids.

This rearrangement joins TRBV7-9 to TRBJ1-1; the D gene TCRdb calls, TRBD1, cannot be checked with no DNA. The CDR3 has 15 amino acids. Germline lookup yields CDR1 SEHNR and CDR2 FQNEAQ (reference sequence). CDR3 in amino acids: CASSPHGQGSTEAFF.

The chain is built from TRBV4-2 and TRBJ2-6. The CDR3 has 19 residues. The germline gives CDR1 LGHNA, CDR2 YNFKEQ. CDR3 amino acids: CASSQDNTPPYSGANVLTF.

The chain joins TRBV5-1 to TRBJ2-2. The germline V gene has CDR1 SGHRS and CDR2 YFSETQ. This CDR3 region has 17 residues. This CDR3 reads CASSLGRTTIATGELFF.

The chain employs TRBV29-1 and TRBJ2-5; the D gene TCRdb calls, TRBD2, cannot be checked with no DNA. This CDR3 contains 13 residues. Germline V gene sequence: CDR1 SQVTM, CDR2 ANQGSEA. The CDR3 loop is CSVSDTPEETQYF.

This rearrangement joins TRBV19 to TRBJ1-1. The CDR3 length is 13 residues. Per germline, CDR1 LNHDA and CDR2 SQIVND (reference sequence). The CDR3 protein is CASSITFKTEAFF.

This chain's CDR3 is CASSLGWGGTEAFF. This rearrangement joins TRBV5-1 to TRBJ1-1. CDR1 is SGHRS, CDR2 YFSETQ, per germline. This CDR3 spans 14 amino acids.

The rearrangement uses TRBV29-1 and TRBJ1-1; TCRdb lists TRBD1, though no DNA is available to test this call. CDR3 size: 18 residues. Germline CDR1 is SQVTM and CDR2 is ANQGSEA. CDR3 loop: CSVEGSSGTAILNTEAFF. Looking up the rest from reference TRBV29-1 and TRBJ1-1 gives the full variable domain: SAVISQKPSRDICQRGTSLTIQCQVDSQVTMMFWYRQQPGQSLTLIATANQGSEATYESGFVIDKFPISRPNLTFSTLTVSNMSPEDSSIYLCSVEGSSGTAILNTEAFFGQGTRLTVV.

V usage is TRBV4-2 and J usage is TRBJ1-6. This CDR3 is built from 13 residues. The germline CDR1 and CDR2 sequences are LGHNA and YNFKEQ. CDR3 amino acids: CASSQAVNSPLHF.

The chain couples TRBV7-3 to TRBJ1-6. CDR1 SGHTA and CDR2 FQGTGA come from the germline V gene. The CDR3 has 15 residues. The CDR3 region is CASSLYSKGNSPLHF.

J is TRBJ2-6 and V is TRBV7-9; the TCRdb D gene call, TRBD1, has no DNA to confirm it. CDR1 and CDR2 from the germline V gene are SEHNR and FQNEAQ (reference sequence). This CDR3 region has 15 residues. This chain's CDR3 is CASSTGLGGANVLTF.